This T cell receptor beta chain was identified in a study of identical twins. Findings of the study overall: Beta out-of-frame twin sharing showed a weaker excess.

A universal primer site arose from template switching, and cDNA bore unique molecular identifiers. One entry per CDR3 protein results from TCRdb running MiXCR on the 5' RACE reads. Of about 520,000 distinct CDR3 sequences detected, approximately 22% appear once; the ten largest clones hold around 0.91%. The CDR3 has 11 amino acids. Germline CDR1 is SGHDT and CDR2 is YYEEEE. On this clonotype itself: The antigen is unknown. A much larger clone lies a single base off, so this may be a read error.

The sample was also linked to a second study, of T cells expressing NK-cell markers.

The V call is TRBV5-6, the J call TRBJ2-7; D is unresolved. This sequence originates from a woman aged 18-29 years in good health. The source material was CD4+ T cells sorted from blood. The CDR3 bases are TGTGGCAGCAGCTTGGTAGACGAGCAGTACTTC. Its translation is CGSSLVDEQYF.